One sample yielded the 21 T cell receptor beta chains listed below, sequenced in a study of T cell responses to AZD1222 COVID-19 vaccine. Measured with immunoSEQ multiplex PCR; TCRdb has only the in-frame clones, and not every one. The repertoire holds under 200,000 clones, with 92% as singletons. Specimen: peripheral blood, collected 28 days after the second AZD1222 dose. The receptors were sampled from an adult who received the AZD1222 COVID-19 vaccine.

This chain joins TRBV12-5 and TRBJ2-5; unclear D gene. CDR1 is LGHNT, CDR2 FRNRAP, per germline. The V and J ends lost 6 bases and 5 bases respectively, with 10 bases between them. This CDR3 has 12 residues. The CDR3: CASGYHGETQYF. In DNA, the CDR3 is TGTGCTAGTGGCTACCACGGGGAGACCCAGTACTTC.

This clone was detected only a few times. The rearrangement links TRBV6-4 to TRBJ2-1, with TRBD1 identical over 8 bases. The J segment lost 2 bases and the V segment lost 5 bases, leaving 8 bases of the junction unmatched. Germline V gene lookup returns CDR1 MRHNA and CDR2 SNTAGT. This CDR3 comprises 16 residues. The CDR3 DNA reads as TGTGCCAGCAGTTCCGAAGAGACAGGGGCCTACAATGAGCAGTTCTTC. As protein: CASSSEETGAYNEQFF.

This rearrangement joins TRBV19 to TRBJ1-2; possibly TRBD1 for D (5 bases). This CDR3 contains 14 residues. With 6 bases removed from V and 7 bases from J, the gap between germline ends came to 18 bases. The germline CDR1 and CDR2 sequences are LNHDA and SQIVND (reference sequence). The chain's CDR3 is CASSTDSVRPGYTF. CDR3 DNA sequence: TGTGCCAGTAGCACCGACAGTGTACGGCCTGGCTACACCTTC.

DNA of the CDR3: TGCGCCAGCAGCCAAGGGGGACTAGCGGGAACTAGCACAGATACGCAGTATTTT. Its translation is CASSQGGLAGTSTDTQYF. The chain uses TRBV4-1 and TRBJ2-3; 13 bases are a match to TRBD2. The germline gives CDR1 MGHRA, CDR2 YSYEKL. V dropped 1 base and J dropped 0; count of bases not matched to a gene: 4. This CDR3 is 18 amino acids long.

This rearrangement joins TRBV30 to TRBJ1-1, with a tentative D call TRBD1 (6 bases). The CDR3 consists of 13 residues. Germline V gene sequence: CDR1 GTSNPN, CDR2 SVGIG (reference sequence). Trimming removed 3 bases from V and 0 bases from J, with 8 bases in between. The CDR3 nucleotides read TGTGCCTGGAGGGACAGACTGAACACTGAAGCTTTCTTT. Translating gives CAWRDRLNTEAFF.

The chain has TRBV30 and TRBJ1-6; D remains ambiguous. The CDR3 spans 15 residues. CDR1 is GTSNPN, CDR2 SVGIG, per germline (reference sequence). The V and J ends lost 4 bases and 0 bases respectively, with 10 bases between them. DNA of the CDR3: TGTGCCTGGATTAACGAGAGCTCCTATAATTCACCCCTCCACTTT. It codes for CAWINESSYNSPLHF.

J is TRBJ2-7 and V is TRBV7-9, with TRBD1 matching over 8 bases. The germline V gene has CDR1 SEHNR and CDR2 FQNEAQ (reference sequence). V lost 5 bases, J lost 4 bases, and 16 bases stayed unmatched. CDR3 length equals 17 residues. The CDR3 coding sequence is TGTGCCAGCAGCCCCCCCCAGAACCAGGGGGCCGGGTACGAGCAGTACTTC. It is translated as CASSPPQNQGAGYEQYF.

The chain joins TRBV19 to TRBJ1-1; tentatively, D is TRBD1 (6 bases). CDR3 length: 17 residues. Germline lookup yields CDR1 LNHDA and CDR2 SQIVND (reference sequence). The V and J ends lost 3 bases and 1 base respectively, with 18 bases between them. This chain's CDR3 is CASSMEGNGQQNTEAFF. The CDR3, as DNA: TGTGCCAGTAGTATGGAAGGGAATGGACAGCAGAACACTGAAGCTTTCTTT.

The rearrangement uses TRBV6-4 and TRBJ1-2, with D possibly TRBD1 on 6 matching bases. CDR1 is MRHNA, CDR2 SNTAGT, per germline. The CDR3 length is 13 residues. The V gene lost 6 bases and the J gene lost 2 bases, with 10 bases spanning the gap. DNA of the CDR3: TGTGCCAGCAGCAACGGACAGAACTATGGCTACACCTTC. Its translation: CASSNGQNYGYTF.

This rearrangement joins TRBV3-1 (or the pseudogene TRBV3-2) to TRBJ1-2; TRBD1 aligns across 7 bases. V dropped 1 base and J dropped 4; count of bases not matched to a gene: 3. Germline assignment: CDR1 LGHDT and CDR2 YNNKEL (reference sequence). This CDR3 comprises 14 residues. The CDR3 region is CASSQGDSPYGYTF. CDR3 in DNA: TGTGCCAGCAGCCAAGGGGACAGCCCCTATGGCTACACCTTC.

V and J are TRBV5-4 and TRBJ2-7, with D perhaps TRBD2 (6 bases). CDR1 is SGHNT and CDR2 is YYREEE in the germline V gene (reference sequence). CDR3 length: 13 residues. Trimming took off 4 bases at V and 6 bases at J, with 14 bases between the two ends. CDR3 sequence reads: CASSLKTSPEQYF. The CDR3 nucleotides are TGTGCCAGCAGCCTCAAGACTAGTCCCGAGCAGTACTTC. The full variable domain, completed using reference TRBV5-4 and TRBJ2-7, is ETGVTQSPTHLIKTRGQQVTLRCSSQSGHNTVSWYQQALGQGPQFIFQYYREEENGRGNFPPRFSGLQFPNYSSELNVNALELDDSALYLCASSLKTSPEQYFGPGTRLTVT.

The DNA of the CDR3 is TGTGCCAGCAGCCAGACAGGGGGAGGTGAAAAACTGTTTTTT. This encodes CASSQTGGGEKLFF. This rearrangement joins TRBV5-4 to TRBJ1-4; 9 bases are shared with TRBD1. Germline CDR1 is SGHNT and CDR2 is YYREEE (reference sequence). With V trimmed by 4 bases and J by 7 bases, 5 bases remained unmatched. This CDR3 is 14 amino acids long. The full variable domain, with the rest looked up from reference TRBV5-4 and TRBJ1-4, is ETGVTQSPTHLIKTRGQQVTLRCSSQSGHNTVSWYQQALGQGPQFIFQYYREEENGRGNFPPRFSGLQFPNYSSELNVNALELDDSALYLCASSQTGGGEKLFFGSGTQLSVL.

V and J are TRBV6-2 or TRBV6-3 and TRBJ2-1; 9 bases match TRBD2. The length of the CDR3 is 16 residues. V was clipped by 4 bases and J by 4 bases; unmatched bases: 8. Germline loops: CDR1 MNHEY, CDR2 SVGEGT. The CDR3 bases are TGTGCCAGCAGTTCCCATCTAGCGGGAAATTACAATGAGCAGTTCTTC. Residues: CASSSHLAGNYNEQFF.

The V and J genes are TRBV15 and TRBJ2-1; TRBD2 aligns across 7 bases. CDR1 is LNHNV and CDR2 is YYDKDF in the germline V gene (reference sequence). There are 18 residues in the CDR3. Trimming cost V 0 bases and J 4 bases; bases outside gene matches: 12. The CDR3 DNA reads TGTGCCACCAGCAGAGATAGAGGGGTCGCTAGCGGATACAATGAGCAGTTCTTC. This encodes CATSRDRGVASGYNEQFF.

The rearrangement joins TRBV5-5 to TRBJ1-5; D is undetermined. CDR1 and CDR2 (germline): SGHKS, YYEKEE (reference sequence). Deletions cut 0 bases from V and 4 bases from J, with 8 bases between. The CDR3 extends over 14 amino acids. The CDR3 sequence is CASSLESANQPQHF. CDR3 DNA: TGTGCCAGCAGCTTGGAAAGTGCAAATCAGCCCCAGCATTTT.

The chain recombines TRBV19 with TRBJ2-1, with 10 bases lining up with TRBD2. CDR3 length: 17 residues. Germline V CDR1 and CDR2: LNHDA, SQIVND (reference sequence). Losses at the gene ends were 6 bases for V and 2 bases for J; bases not matched to a gene: 10. For the CDR3, the DNA is TGTGCCAGTAGCCCACCGGCTAGCGGGGGACCCTACAATGAGCAGTTCTTC. Protein: CASSPPASGGPYNEQFF.

V and J are TRBV5-6 and TRBJ2-7, with D tentatively TRBD1 or TRBD2 (5 bases each). Germline CDR1 is SGHDT and CDR2 is YYEEEE. Deletions cut 0 bases from V and 4 bases from J, with 20 bases between. This CDR3 is built from 17 residues. CDR3 in amino acids: CASSLARKRDPEYEQYF. DNA for the CDR3: TGTGCCAGCAGCTTGGCCCGGAAACGGGACCCCGAATACGAGCAGTACTTC.

This clone has a handful of counts. The chain uses TRBV27 and TRBJ2-7; D is perhaps TRBD2 (6 bases). The CDR3 runs 12 residues. Germline V lookup: CDR1 MNHEY, CDR2 SMNVEV (reference sequence). V dropped 7 bases and J dropped 4 bases, with 11 bases sitting between them. The CDR3 nucleotides read TGTGCCAGCATGGGGGGACCTTACGAGCAGTACTTC. This codes for CASMGGPYEQYF.

This chain links TRBV5-1 with TRBJ1-1, with no clear D. The CDR3 spans 16 residues. The V gene's germline CDR1 is SGHRS and CDR2 YFSETQ. V lost 2 bases and J 0 bases, leaving 14 bases between the germline ends. The chain's CDR3 is CASSFDREIMNTEAFF. CDR3 nucleotide sequence: TGCGCCAGCAGCTTTGACCGAGAAATAATGAACACTGAAGCTTTCTTT.

The sample holds one count of this clone. The J gene is TRBJ1-2, the V gene TRBV10-3, with 9 bases that match TRBD1. The CDR3 consists of 14 residues. Per the germline V gene, CDR1 is ENHRY and CDR2 is SYGVKD. Trimming removed 7 bases from V and 3 bases from J; junction bases left unmatched: 6. CDR3 DNA: TGTGCCATCACATCCGACAGGGGGTACTATGGCTACACCTTC. Its protein product is CAITSDRGYYGYTF.

Comments on this clone: A read error may produce the germline difference seen at one junction end. The chain is built from TRBV7-9 and TRBJ1-1; D is ambiguous. The length of the CDR3 is 9 residues. Germline assignment: CDR1 SEHNR and CDR2 FQNEAQ (reference sequence). CDR3 DNA sequence: TGTGCCAGCAGTTCCCCCCCGGTCTTT. Amino acids: CASSSPPVF. Full variable domain (rest looked up from reference TRBV7-9 and TRBJ1-1): DTGVSQNPRHKITKRGQNVTFRCDPISEHNRLYWYRQTLGQGPEFLTYFQNEAQLEKSRLLSDRFSAERPKGSFSTLEIQRTEQGDSAMYLCASSSPPVFGQGTRLTVV.